This TCR beta chain emerged from a study of blood T cell repertoires in COVID-19. In the original workflow: For nucleated cells, counts were estimated from reference gene primer amplification. Assay used: immunoSEQ multiplex PCR; TCRdb lists only in-frame clones, some missing. Clone size and V and J calls were adopted from that table, with D and trimming inferred from the DNA. In the table there are some 700,000 clones, about 90% of which are singletons. The sample consisted of peripheral blood. The sequence came from a young woman with acute or convalescent COVID-19.

CDR3 in amino acids: CASRLFRHTDTEAFF. CDR3 nucleotide sequence: TGTGCCAGCAGGCTATTTAGACACACCGACACTGAAGCTTTCTTT. The chain is built from TRBV6-5 and TRBJ1-1, with no clear D. The V end was cut by 6 bases, the J end by 3 bases, with 17 bases between. Germline V gene sequence: CDR1 MNHEY, CDR2 SVGAGI. The CDR3 sequence is 15 residues long.